This T cell receptor (beta chain) was retrieved from a study of blood T cell repertoires in COVID-19. Study processing details: Estimated nucleated cell counts came from reference gene primer amplification. The table came from immunoSEQ multiplex PCR; TCRdb's copy has only in-frame clones and leaves some out. V, J and clone size were drawn from that table, and D and trimming were deduced from the DNA. The sample includes more than 350,000 clones, around 92% seen only once; the top ten take around 3%. Trimming cost V 5 bases and J 2 bases; bases outside gene matches: 7. This CDR3 is built from 15 residues.

The material sequenced was peripheral blood. This TCR derives from a woman between 25 and 40 years old with COVID-19, enrolled during active disease. V gene TRBV23-1 combines with J gene TRBJ2-7, with 9 bases identical to TRBD2. TRBV23-1 is an ORF for which the function is uncertain. DNA for the CDR3: TGCGCCAGCAGTTGCCGACTAGCGGAACCCTACGAGCAGTACGTC. Encoded protein: CASSCRLAEPYEQYV.